These 32 T cell receptor beta chains came from one sample sequenced in a study of T cells in Graves' hyperthyroidism and ophthalmopathy. Amplified TCR beta CDR3 regions derived from RNA transcripts. An initial round of RT-PCR targeting the TCR CDR3 relied on the HTBI primer set. TCRdb reprocessed the multiplex PCR reads with MiXCR, giving one entry per CDR3 protein. The sample records around 690,000 distinct CDR3 sequences, around 15% being singletons. The sample was blood. The receptors were gathered from a man in his fifties with Graves' hyperthyroidism.

This clonotype was detected many times. The V and J genes are TRBV10-3 and TRBJ2-1; D is undetermined. V gave up 3 bases and J gave up 5 bases, with 8 bases separating them. The CDR3 contains 13 residues. CDR1 and CDR2 from the germline V gene are ENHRY and SYGVKD. CDR3 amino acids: CAISDQGDNEQFF. The CDR3 DNA reads as TGTGCCATCAGTGACCAAGGAGACAATGAGCAGTTCTTC.

In its sample, this clonotype was seen many times. The gene calls are TRBV27 and TRBJ2-1; 8 nucleotides agree with TRBD1. Trimming took 6 bases from V and 6 from J; bases not matched to a gene: 10. The CDR3 contains 15 residues. Germline values: CDR1 MNHEY, CDR2 SMNVEV (reference sequence). CDR3 coding DNA: TGTGCCAGCAGACGGGAAACAGGGGGAAGCAATGAGCAGTTCTTC. Translation gives CASRRETGGSNEQFF.

The chain couples TRBV20-1 to TRBJ1-6, with a weak D call TRBD1 (5 bases). Germline CDR1 DFQATT, CDR2 SNEGSKA (reference sequence). Trimming left V 0 bases short and J 0 bases short, with 15 bases between. The CDR3 has 18 amino acids. In nucleotides, the CDR3 is TGCAGTGCTAGAGAATGGGGGGAAATCGCCTCCTATAATTCACCCCTCCACTTT. Protein: CSAREWGEIASYNSPLHF.

This clonotype was detected many times. The DNA of the CDR3 is TGTGCCAGCAGCTACCGACGGGGAGATACGCAGTATTTT. As protein: CASSYRRGDTQYF. This chain links TRBV6-5 with TRBJ2-3, with D possibly being TRBD2 (5 bases). The CDR3 runs to 13 residues. CDR1 and CDR2 (germline): MNHEY, SVGAGI. V was cut by 6 bases and J by 5 bases, with 12 bases left in between.

This clonotype was observed a few times. CDR3 region: CASSLRTGYYEQYF. Here the CDR3 DNA reads TGTGCCAGCAGTTTAAGGACAGGGTACTACGAGCAGTACTTC. This chain joins TRBV27 and TRBJ2-7; 8 nucleotides match TRBD1. This CDR3 is built from 14 residues. With V trimmed by 2 bases and J by 3 bases, 3 bases remained unmatched. Germline V CDR1 and CDR2: MNHEY, SMNVEV (reference sequence).

The genes are TRBV12-5 and TRBJ1-6, with 10 bases lining up with TRBD1. The J segment lost 8 bases and the V segment lost 7 bases, leaving 8 bases of the junction unmatched. CDR3 size: 15 residues. Germline V gene sequence: CDR1 LGHNT, CDR2 FRNRAP. The CDR3 spells CASDFGTGEDSPLHF. The CDR3 bases are TGTGCTAGTGATTTCGGGACAGGGGAAGATTCACCCCTCCACTTT.

The rearrangement uses TRBV12-3 or TRBV12-4 and TRBJ1-3, with D maybe TRBD1 (6 bases). The CDR3 has 15 residues. Trimming pared 7 bases from V and 2 bases from J, leaving 15 bases between. The chain's CDR3 is CASILPYRAGNTIYF. The DNA for the CDR3 is TGTGCCAGCATCCTTCCTTACAGGGCTGGAAACACCATATATTTT.

The chain is built from TRBV6-1 and TRBJ1-2, with D maybe TRBD1 (6 bases). V dropped 9 bases and J dropped 3 bases, with 20 bases sitting between them. CDR1 is MNHNS, CDR2 SASEGT, per germline. The CDR3 consists of 15 residues. The CDR3 loop reads CASFELGGADYGYTF. In DNA, the CDR3 is TGTGCCAGTTTCGAATTGGGGGGCGCAGACTATGGCTACACCTTC.

This chain links TRBV6-2 or TRBV6-3 with TRBJ2-1; tentatively, D is TRBD2 (5 bases). V was cut by 3 bases and J by 3 bases, with 9 bases left in between. The CDR3 covers 14 residues. Germline V lookup: CDR1 MNHEY, CDR2 SVGEGT. CDR3 in amino acids: CASSYLGDYNEQFF. Written as DNA, the CDR3 is TGTGCCAGCAGTTATTTGGGAGACTACAATGAGCAGTTCTTC.

The rearrangement joins TRBV15 to TRBJ1-6; D call uncertain. This CDR3 spans 15 amino acids. Germline CDR1 reads LNHNV; CDR2 reads YYDKDF (reference sequence). The V end lost 3 bases, the J end lost 9 bases, and 15 bases lay between the germline ends. DNA of the CDR3: TGTGCCACCAGCAGCCGGACTGGCTGGGGTTCACCCCTCCACTTT. Protein product: CATSSRTGWGSPLHF.

This clonotype has ten or more counts. The chain employs TRBV7-9 and TRBJ1-1; D is uncertain. The germline V gene has CDR1 SEHNR and CDR2 FQNEAQ (reference sequence). This CDR3 is built from 13 residues. The ends were cut back, 2 bases at V and 0 bases at J, with 4 bases in the middle. The CDR3 is CASSLILNTEAFF. DNA of the CDR3: TGTGCCAGCAGCTTAATCCTGAACACTGAAGCTTTCTTT.

Ten or more counts support this clonotype. The chain recombines TRBV7-9 with TRBJ2-1; no definite D call. The CDR3 contains 16 residues. V was pared by 6 bases and J by 5 bases, with 20 bases between. Germline CDR1 is SEHNR and CDR2 is FQNEAQ (reference sequence). The CDR3 sequence is CASSQPPGGLHNEQFF. For the CDR3, the DNA is TGTGCCAGCAGTCAACCCCCCGGTGGGCTGCACAATGAGCAGTTCTTC.

This clonotype was counted a few times. This rearrangement joins TRBV28 to TRBJ2-5, with D unresolved. CDR1 is MDHEN and CDR2 is SYDVKM in the germline V gene. This CDR3 comprises 14 residues. V was clipped by 3 bases and J by 7 bases, with 15 bases between them. The CDR3 region has the DNA TGTGCCAGCAGTTTTCTAAGTTGGCCTGGGACCCAGTACTTC. Encoded protein: CASSFLSWPGTQYF. Full variable domain (missing parts from reference TRBV28 and TRBJ2-5): DVKVTQSSRYLVKRTGEKVFLECVQDMDHENMFWYRQDPGLGLRLIYFSYDVKMKEKGDIPEGYSVSREKKERFSLILESASTNQTSMYLCASSFLSWPGTQYFGPGTRLLVL.

About this clonotype itself: One end of the junction varies from germline; a read error may be responsible. The chain carries TRBV28 and TRBJ2-5; D is perhaps TRBD2 (5 bases). CDR1 and CDR2 from the germline V gene are MDHEN and SYDVKM. The CDR3 is 15 residues long. CDR3 region: CVSSLEGLYQETQYF. DNA for the CDR3: TGTGTCAGCAGTTTAGAAGGACTCTACCAAGAGACCCAGTACTTC.

This clonotype appeared many times. The chain joins TRBV30 to TRBJ1-5; D unresolved. The CDR3 is 14 amino acids. V lost 0 bases and J lost 0, with 6 bases in between. Per the germline V gene, CDR1 is GTSNPN and CDR2 is SVGIG (reference sequence). As DNA, the CDR3 is TGTGCCTGGAGTGTCCTTAATAGCAATCAGCCCCAGCATTTT. It yields the protein CAWSVLNSNQPQHF.

This clonotype was observed at least ten times. The V call is TRBV24-1, the J call TRBJ2-7; 7 nucleotides align to TRBD1. Per germline, CDR1 KGHDR and CDR2 SFDVKD. Germline trimming cut 9 bases from V and 0 bases from J; bases unmatched to any gene: 4. The CDR3 covers 13 residues. The CDR3, as DNA: TGTGCCACCGGGGGACAGCACTCCTACGAGCAGTACTTC. It codes for CATGGQHSYEQYF.

This sequence joins TRBV24-1 and TRBJ1-5; D not resolved. Germline V lookup: CDR1 KGHDR, CDR2 SFDVKD. This CDR3 comprises 15 residues. Deletions cut 4 bases from V and 3 bases from J, with 12 bases between. The DNA of the CDR3 is TGTGCCACCAGTGAGACCGGACGGAACAATCAGCCCCAGCATTTT. Its translation: CATSETGRNNQPQHF.

This clonotype was detected only a few times. The genes are TRBV19 and TRBJ1-1; possibly TRBD1 for D (5 bases). Germline assignment: CDR1 LNHDA and CDR2 SQIVND (reference sequence). This CDR3 region has 16 residues. V shed 7 bases and J shed 1 base, with 19 bases lying between them. The CDR3 nucleotides are TGTGCCAGTACCCCCCACGGGGCCCCGAGGAACACTGAAGCTTTCTTT. Protein sequence: CASTPHGAPRNTEAFF.

The chain links TRBV19 to TRBJ2-6; D gene uncertain. This CDR3 is 15 amino acids long. V was pared by 3 bases and J by 0 bases, with 6 bases between. Germline CDR1 is LNHDA and CDR2 is SQIVND (reference sequence). In DNA form, the CDR3 reads TGTGCCAGTAGTATCTCCAGCTCTGGGGCCAACGTCCTGACTTTC. This translates into CASSISSSGANVLTF.

Many counts were recorded for this clonotype. DNA for the CDR3: TGTGCCAGCAGTACTGGGGGGGGCCGGATCAATGAGCAGTTCTTC. This sequence encodes CASSTGGGRINEQFF. The chain combines TRBV6-1 with TRBJ2-1, with D possibly TRBD2 on 7 matching bases. The germline V and J ends were trimmed by 5 bases and 6 bases, with 17 bases remaining between them. CDR3 size: 15 residues. The germline V gene encodes CDR1 MNHNS and CDR2 SASEGT.

This chain connects TRBV5-1 to TRBJ2-3, with 14 positions matching TRBD2. With 1 base clipped from V and 4 bases from J, the junction kept 8 bases outside the gene matches. CDR1 is SGHRS and CDR2 is YFSETQ in the germline V gene. This CDR3 has 18 amino acids. CDR3 DNA: TGCGCCAGCAGCTTGTTCGGGACTAGCGGGAGTCGGTCAGATACGCAGTATTTT. Amino acid sequence: CASSLFGTSGSRSDTQYF. The variable domain in full, completed from reference TRBV5-1 and TRBJ2-3, reads KAGVTQTPRYLIKTRGQQVTLSCSPISGHRSVSWYQQTPGQGLQFLFEYFSETQRNKGNFPGRFSGRQFSNSRSEMNVSTLELGDSALYLCASSLFGTSGSRSDTQYFGPGTRLTVL.

The gene calls are TRBV20-1 and TRBJ2-7; 8 bases line up with TRBD1. The trim removed 3 bases at V and 0 bases at J, leaving 10 bases unmatched. The germline V gene has CDR1 DFQATT and CDR2 SNEGSKA (reference sequence). The CDR3 extends over 16 amino acids. The CDR3 nucleotides are TGCAGTGCTAGGTCCACAGGGGGTGCCTTCTCCTACGAGCAGTACTTC. Translation: CSARSTGGAFSYEQYF.

This chain links TRBV7-9 with TRBJ2-7; 7 bases map to TRBD2. This CDR3 is built from 16 residues. After removal of 4 bases from V and 4 bases from J, the junction contained 13 bases not matched to a gene. Looked up from germline, CDR1 is SEHNR and CDR2 is FQNEAQ (reference sequence). CDR3 nucleotide sequence: TGTGCCAGCAGCTCACTCTCCGGGACTACACCTTACGAGCAGTACTTC. It is translated as CASSSLSGTTPYEQYF.

The chain joins TRBV5-5 to TRBJ1-1, with D maybe TRBD1 (5 bases). Trimming pared 4 bases from V and 7 bases from J, leaving 20 bases between. The CDR3 runs 15 residues. Germline V gives CDR1 SGHKS, CDR2 YYEKEE (reference sequence). In nucleotides, the CDR3 is TGTGCCAGCAGCCCGAACTTAGGGGTTACTATTGAAGCTTTCTTT. Amino acid sequence: CASSPNLGVTIEAFF.

This clonotype was counted many times. This chain connects TRBV12-3 or TRBV12-4 to TRBJ1-4, with 9 bases aligning to TRBD1. The CDR3 is 15 residues long. With 5 bases clipped from V and 10 bases from J, the junction kept 11 bases outside the gene matches. CDR3 region: CASSATGGLLGKLFF. The CDR3 bases are TGTGCCAGCAGTGCTACAGGGGGCTTACTTGGAAAACTGTTTTTT.

The V call is TRBV9, the J call TRBJ2-3, with D perhaps TRBD1 (6 bases). This CDR3 comprises 17 residues. Germline CDR1 and CDR2: SGDLS and YYNGEE. The V gene lost 0 bases and the J gene lost 2 bases, with 16 bases spanning the gap. The CDR3, as DNA: TGTGCCAGCAGCGTAGTGGGGAGTGGACAGCTCACAGATACGCAGTATTTT. It encodes CASSVVGSGQLTDTQYF.

This clonotype was observed a few times. The chain combines TRBV7-9 with TRBJ2-1; 9 positions agree with TRBD2. CDR1 and CDR2 (germline): SEHNR, FQNEAQ (reference sequence). J gave up 4 bases and V 5 bases, and 3 bases lay outside the gene matches. The CDR3 extends over 14 amino acids. CDR3 DNA sequence: TGTGCCAGCAGCCATAGCGGGGGTTACAATGAGCAGTTCTTC. As protein: CASSHSGGYNEQFF.

This clonotype has ten or more counts. V gene TRBV27 combines with J gene TRBJ2-3; D is possibly TRBD1 (6 bases). The length of the CDR3 is 14 residues. V lost 1 base to trimming and J lost 2 bases, with 7 bases between them. Germline CDR1 is MNHEY and CDR2 is SMNVEV (reference sequence). The CDR3 DNA is TGTGCCAGCAGTTTATACAGGGCCACAGATACGCAGTATTTT. Translation: CASSLYRATDTQYF.

This clonotype was recorded many times. Here the CDR3 DNA reads TGCAGCGTTGAGGCTAGCGGGAGTACAGAGACCCAGTACTTC. Amino acid sequence: CSVEASGSTETQYF. The chain employs TRBV29-1 and TRBJ2-5; 10 bases match TRBD2. Germline loops: CDR1 SQVTM, CDR2 ANQGSEA. The CDR3 sequence is 14 residues long. With 3 bases clipped from V and 4 bases from J, the junction kept 5 bases outside the gene matches.

The V and J genes are TRBV28 and TRBJ1-4; no definite D call. The V end lost 1 base, the J end lost 0 bases, and 15 bases lay between the germline ends. The CDR3 spans 18 residues. CDR1 is MDHEN, CDR2 SYDVKM, per germline. The CDR3, as DNA: TGTGCCAGCAGTTTATCAGCAGGAAAGACTGCAACTAATGAAAAACTGTTTTTT. Translation: CASSLSAGKTATNEKLFF.

This clonotype was seen many times. The chain recombines TRBV2 with TRBJ1-2; D remains ambiguous. Per germline, CDR1 SNHLY and CDR2 FYNNEI. With 2 bases removed from V and 4 bases from J, the gap between germline ends came to 11 bases. The CDR3 is 14 amino acids. For the CDR3, the DNA is TGTGCCAGCAGTGAATGGGAGAGAGGCTATGGCTACACCTTC. Its protein is CASSEWERGYGYTF.

This clonotype was picked up many times. The rearrangement links TRBV7-2 to TRBJ2-1, with D uncertain. Germline CDR1 SGHTA, CDR2 FQGNSA. V was pared by 1 base and J by 5 bases, with 9 bases between. CDR3 length: 14 amino acids. In DNA form, the CDR3 reads TGTGCCAGCAGCTTAGTATCGGATAACAATGAGCAGTTCTTC. Residues: CASSLVSDNNEQFF.